The sequence of this T cell receptor (beta chain) was determined in a study of OX40 agonist ivuxolimab in advanced cancers. Study-wide results and limits: Circulating CD4+ and CD8+ T cells showed clonal expansion by week 6 at 0.1 to 3.0 mg/kg.

The CDR3 is 13 residues long. V gave up 6 bases and J gave up 7 bases, with 13 bases separating them. Germline lookup yields CDR1 SGHTA and CDR2 FQGNSA. A word on this clone: Its target is unknown.

Here immunoSEQ multiplex PCR was the method, and the copy in TCRdb shows in-frame clones only, minus some. Here the sample spans roughly 61,000 clones, 90% being singletons. The chain couples TRBV7-2 to TRBJ1-5, with D unclear. Sequencing used CD4+ or CD8+ T cells sorted from blood, obtained in a trial of the OX40 agonist ivuxolimab. The TCR sequence derives from an adult with an advanced solid tumor such as melanoma, head and neck, liver or kidney cancer. CDR3 DNA sequence: TGTGCCAGCAGTCCGGTACAAGGACAGCCCCAGCATTTT. Encoded protein: CASSPVQGQPQHF.